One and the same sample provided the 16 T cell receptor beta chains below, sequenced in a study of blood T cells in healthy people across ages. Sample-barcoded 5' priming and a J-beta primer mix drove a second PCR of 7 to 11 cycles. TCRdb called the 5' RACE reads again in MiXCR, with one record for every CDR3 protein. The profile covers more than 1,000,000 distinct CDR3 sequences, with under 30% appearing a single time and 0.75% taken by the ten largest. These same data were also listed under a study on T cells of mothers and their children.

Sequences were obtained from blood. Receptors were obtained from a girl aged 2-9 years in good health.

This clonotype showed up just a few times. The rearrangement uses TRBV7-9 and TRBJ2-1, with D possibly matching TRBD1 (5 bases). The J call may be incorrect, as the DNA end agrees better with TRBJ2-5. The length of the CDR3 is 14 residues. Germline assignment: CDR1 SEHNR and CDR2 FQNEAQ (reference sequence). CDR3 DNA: TGTGCCAGCAGCTTACAGGGTTTAAGTGAGACCCAGTACTTC. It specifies CASSLQGLSETQYF.

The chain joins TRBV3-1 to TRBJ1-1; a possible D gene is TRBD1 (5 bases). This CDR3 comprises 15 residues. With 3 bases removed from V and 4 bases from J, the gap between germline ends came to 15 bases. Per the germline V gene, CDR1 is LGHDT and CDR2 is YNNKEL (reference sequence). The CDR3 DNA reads TGTGCCAGCAGCCACGCCGGGACCTTAACCACTGAAGCTTTCTTT. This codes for CASSHAGTLTTEAFF.

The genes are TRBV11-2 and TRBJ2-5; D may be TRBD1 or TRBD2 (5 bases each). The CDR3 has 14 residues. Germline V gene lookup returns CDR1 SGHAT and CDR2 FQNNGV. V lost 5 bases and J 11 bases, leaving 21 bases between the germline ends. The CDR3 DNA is TGTGCCAGCAGCGAAAGCCCCTTCGTGGGGGAGCAGTACTTC. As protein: CASSESPFVGEQYF. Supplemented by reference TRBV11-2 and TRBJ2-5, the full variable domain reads EAGVAQSPRYKIIEKRQSVAFWCNPISGHATLYWYQQILGQGPKLLIQFQNNGVVDDSQLPKDRFSAERLKGVDSTLKIQPAKLEDSAVYLCASSESPFVGEQYFGPGTRLLVL.

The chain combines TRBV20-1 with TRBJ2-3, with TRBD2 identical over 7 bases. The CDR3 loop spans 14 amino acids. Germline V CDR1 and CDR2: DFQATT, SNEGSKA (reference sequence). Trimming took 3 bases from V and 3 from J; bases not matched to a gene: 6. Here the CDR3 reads CSARALAHTDTQYF. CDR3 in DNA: TGCAGTGCTAGGGCACTAGCGCATACAGATACGCAGTATTTT.

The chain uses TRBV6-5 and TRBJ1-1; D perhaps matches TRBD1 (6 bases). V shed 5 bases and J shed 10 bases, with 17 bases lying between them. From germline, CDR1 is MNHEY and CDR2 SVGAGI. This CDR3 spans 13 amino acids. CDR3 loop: CASSNSRGAGAFF. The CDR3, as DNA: TGTGCCAGCAGTAATAGTCGGGGGGCGGGAGCTTTCTTT.

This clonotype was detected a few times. CDR3 region: CSVDEGDRGYTF. In DNA, the CDR3 is TGCAGCGTTGACGAGGGTGACCGAGGCTACACCTTC. This chain joins TRBV29-1 and TRBJ1-2; D not certain. This CDR3 is 12 amino acids long. Germline V gene lookup returns CDR1 SQVTM and CDR2 ANQGSEA. Trimming left V 3 bases short and J 8 bases short, with 13 bases between.

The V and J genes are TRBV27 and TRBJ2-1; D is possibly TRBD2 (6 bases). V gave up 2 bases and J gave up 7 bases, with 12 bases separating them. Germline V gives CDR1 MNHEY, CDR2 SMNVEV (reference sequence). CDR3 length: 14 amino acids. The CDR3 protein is CASSLRRGVNEQFF. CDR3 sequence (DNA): TGTGCCAGCAGTTTACGGCGGGGAGTTAATGAGCAGTTCTTC.

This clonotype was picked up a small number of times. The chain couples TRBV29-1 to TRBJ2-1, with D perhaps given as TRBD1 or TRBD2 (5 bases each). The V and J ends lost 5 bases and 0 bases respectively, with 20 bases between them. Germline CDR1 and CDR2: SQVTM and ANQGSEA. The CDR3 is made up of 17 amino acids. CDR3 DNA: TGCAGCGTTCCAGGGAGATGGCGGCAGAGCTCCTACAATGAGCAGTTCTTC. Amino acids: CSVPGRWRQSSYNEQFF.

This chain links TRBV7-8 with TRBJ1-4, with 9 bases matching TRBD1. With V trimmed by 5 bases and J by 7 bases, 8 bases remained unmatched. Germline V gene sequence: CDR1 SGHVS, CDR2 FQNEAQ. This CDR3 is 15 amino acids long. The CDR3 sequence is CASSPRAGQGEKLFF. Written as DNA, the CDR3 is TGTGCCAGCAGCCCCCGGGCGGGACAGGGTGAAAAACTGTTTTTT.

The CDR3 nucleotides read TGCAGCGTTGCCACCGGTGGGACAGCTAACTATGGCTACACCTTC. Protein: CSVATGGTANYGYTF. The V and J genes are TRBV29-1 and TRBJ1-2; 7 bases agree with TRBD1. V lost 4 bases to trimming and J lost 0 bases; unmatched junction nucleotides: 8. Germline assignment: CDR1 SQVTM and CDR2 ANQGSEA. The CDR3 is 15 amino acids.

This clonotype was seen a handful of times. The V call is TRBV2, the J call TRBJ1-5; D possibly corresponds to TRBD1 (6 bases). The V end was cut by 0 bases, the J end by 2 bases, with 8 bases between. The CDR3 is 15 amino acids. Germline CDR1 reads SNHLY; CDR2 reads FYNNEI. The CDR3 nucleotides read TGTGCCAGCAGTGAAGCAAGACAGGGCAATCAGCCCCAGCATTTT. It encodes CASSEARQGNQPQHF. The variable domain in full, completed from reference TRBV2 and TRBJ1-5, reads EPEVTQTPSHQVTQMGQEVILRCVPISNHLYFYWYRQILGQKVEFLVSFYNNEISEKSEIFDDQFSVERPDGSNFTLKIRSTKLEDSAMYFCASSEARQGNQPQHFGDGTRLSIL.

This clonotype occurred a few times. This CDR3 reads CASSPTGTRSYNEQFF. CDR3 DNA sequence: TGTGCCAGCAGCCCCACGGGGACCCGCTCCTACAATGAGCAGTTCTTC. The chain carries TRBV9 and TRBJ2-1; either TRBD1 or TRBD2 may fit D (5 bases each). V shed 4 bases and J shed 0 bases, with 14 bases lying between them. Germline CDR1 SGDLS, CDR2 YYNGEE. The CDR3 runs 16 residues.

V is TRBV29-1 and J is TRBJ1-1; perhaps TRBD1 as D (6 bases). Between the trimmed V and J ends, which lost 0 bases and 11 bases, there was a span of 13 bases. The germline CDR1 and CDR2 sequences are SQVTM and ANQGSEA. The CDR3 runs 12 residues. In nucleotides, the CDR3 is TGCAGCGTTGAAGAACAGGGCCGAGGGGCTTTCTTT. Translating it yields CSVEEQGRGAFF.

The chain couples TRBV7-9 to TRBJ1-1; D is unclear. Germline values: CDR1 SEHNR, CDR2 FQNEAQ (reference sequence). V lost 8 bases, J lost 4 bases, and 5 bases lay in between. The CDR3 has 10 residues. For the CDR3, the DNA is TGTGCCAGCTTACCCACTGAAGCTTTCTTT. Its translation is CASLPTEAFF.

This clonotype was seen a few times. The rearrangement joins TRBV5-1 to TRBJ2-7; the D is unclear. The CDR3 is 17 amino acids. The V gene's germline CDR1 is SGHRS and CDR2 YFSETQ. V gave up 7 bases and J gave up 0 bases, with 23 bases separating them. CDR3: CASRRASGFSSSYEQYF. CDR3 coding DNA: TGCGCCAGCCGCCGCGCCTCGGGTTTTTCAAGCTCCTACGAGCAGTACTTC.

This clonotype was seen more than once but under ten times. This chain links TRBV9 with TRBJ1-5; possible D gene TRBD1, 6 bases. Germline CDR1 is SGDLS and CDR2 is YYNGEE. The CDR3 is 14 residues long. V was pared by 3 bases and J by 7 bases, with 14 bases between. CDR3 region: CASSARGSGQPQHF. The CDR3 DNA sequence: TGTGCCAGCAGCGCAAGGGGGTCTGGGCAGCCCCAGCATTTT.